These T cell receptor beta chains were read from a single sample in a study of blood T cell repertoires in COVID-19. Using immunoSEQ multiplex PCR, the repertoire was profiled, and TCRdb retains in-frame clones only, with some absent. The top ten clones hold 1.5% to 2.5% of a sample with more than 300,000 clones, about 89% of them seen once. Sequenced material: PBMCs or T cells enriched from blood (not recorded which). The receptors stem from a man aged 35-49 years in a cohort exposed to, infected with or recovered from COVID-19 (not recorded which). Each CDR3 is given with its conserved first and last residue. A D gene is named only where the DNA matches it firmly. A clone size is listed for some rows: how often the clone was seen (once, few, many), or a class if it is expanded.

>.|14|TRBJ1-6|TRBV10-2|TRBD1
TGCGCCAGCAGGGGACAGGGACTTGGTTCACCCCTCCACTTT
CASRGQGLGSPLHF
>.|16|TRBJ2-1|TRBV6-4|TRBD2
TGTGCCAGCAGTGACACGGTGGGGGGGTCCGGCCATGAGCAGTTCTTC
CASSDTVGGSGHEQFF
>.|16|TRBJ2-1|TRBV6-5|TRBD2
TGTGCCAGCAGTTTACTAGGCGGGAGCTCCTACAATGAGCAGTTCTTC
CASSLLGGSSYNEQFF
>.|15|TRBJ2-2|TRBV30|TRBD1
TGTGCCTGGAGGAGAGACAGGGGGAACACCGGGGAGCTGTTTTTT
CAWRRDRGNTGELFF
>few|17|TRBJ2-7|TRBV4-1|TRBD2
TGCGCCAGCAGTCCCGGGACTAGCGGGAGGACGACCTACGAGCAGTACTTC
CASSPGTSGRTTYEQYF
>.|14|TRBJ2-3|TRBV5-1|.
TGCGCCAGCAGCTCCTTCGCAGGGGCAGATACGCAGTATTTT
CASSSFAGADTQYF
>.|12|TRBJ1-5|TRBV28|.
TGTGCCAGCAGTTTCGGTCGTCAGCCCCAGCATTTT
CASSFGRQPQHF
>.|13|TRBJ1-2|TRBV15|.
TGTGCCACCAGCATGGCTGAAAACTATGGCTACACCTTC
CATSMAENYGYTF
>.|13|TRBJ2-7|TRBV19|.
TGTGCCAGTAGTGGGGGGGCTATGTACGAGCAGTACTTC
CASSGGAMYEQYF
>.|15|TRBJ2-5|TRBV5-4|TRBD2
TGTGCCAGCAGCACGGGACTAGGGGGCCAAGAGACCCAGTACTTC
CASSTGLGGQETQYF
>.|13|TRBJ2-7|TRBV5-4|.
TGTGCCAGCAGCTTGAGAAACACCTACGAGCAGTACTTC
CASSLRNTYEQYF
>few|17|TRBJ1-1|TRBV19|TRBD1
TGTGCCAGTAGTCGTATTAACAGGGGAACGGGGAACACTGAAGCTTTCTTT
CASSRINRGTGNTEAFF
>.|14|TRBJ2-1|TRBV6-5|.
TGTGCCAGCAGGAGCCGGGACTTCTACAATGAGCAGTTCTTC
CASRSRDFYNEQFF
>few|15|TRBJ2-5|TRBV5-1|.
TGCGCCAGCAGCTTGACTCCAGGGGTGGGAGAGACCCAGTACTTC
CASSLTPGVGETQYF
>.|14|TRBJ1-2|TRBV3-1/TRBV3-2|TRBD1
TGTGCCAGCAACAAGGACAGGGGCCCAGCTACTTTGTCCTTC
CASNKDRGPATLSF
>.|14|TRBJ1-6|TRBV7-2|TRBD1
TGTGCCAGCGGCATACAGGGGGCGGGTTCACCCCTCCACTTT
CASGIQGAGSPLHF
>.|14|TRBJ1-1|TRBV27|TRBD1
TGTGCCAGCATGGGGACAGGGAGACGGGGTGAAGCTTTCTTT
CASMGTGRRGEAFF
>.|17|TRBJ2-3|TRBV18|TRBD2
TGTGCCAGCATACTAGCGGGCCCCTCTCGGGGCGCAGATACGCAGTATTTT
CASILAGPSRGADTQYF
>few|14|TRBJ1-1|TRBV28|.
TGTGCCAGCAGGCGGATGAGGAGGGGCACTGAAGCTTTCTTT
CASRRMRRGTEAFF
>.|12|TRBJ2-3|TRBV11-3|.
TGTGCCAGCAGCGCCGGAGGGAGTACGCAGTATTTT
CASSAGGSTQYF
>.|15|TRBJ2-2|TRBV28|TRBD1
TGTGCCAGCAGCACCGGGACAGTCGGTGGCGGGGAGCTGTTTTTT
CASSTGTVGGGELFF
>.|15|TRBJ1-4|TRBV28|TRBD1
TGTGCCAGCAGTTTAGGACAGGGTAGAAATGAAAAACTGTTTTTT
CASSLGQGRNEKLFF
>.|15|TRBJ1-6|TRBV28|.
TGTGCCAGCAGCGGGGGAAGCTCCTATAATTCACCCCTCCACTTT
CASSGGSSYNSPLHF
>.|15|TRBJ2-5|TRBV27|TRBD1
TGTGCCAGCAGTTCAGATACAGGGGGCCAAGAGACCCAGTACTTC
CASSSDTGGQETQYF
>.|15|TRBJ1-1|TRBV4-1|.
TGCGCCAGCAGCCGGGCGGGAGGGTTGAACACTGAAGCTTTCTTT
CASSRAGGLNTEAFF
>.|14|TRBJ2-1|TRBV28|.
TGTGCCAGCAGTTCTCTATTCAGGGAAAATGAGCAGTTCTTC
CASSSLFRENEQFF
>.|13|TRBJ2-1|TRBV9|.
TGTGCCAGCAGCCAAACCGGGTACAATGAGCAGTTCTTC
CASSQTGYNEQFF
>.|14|TRBJ1-2|TRBV3-1/TRBV3-2|TRBD1
TGTGCCAGCAGCCAAGAGGACAGGGTCTATGGCTACACCTTC
CASSQEDRVYGYTF
>.|13|TRBJ2-5|TRBV27|.
TGTGCCAGCAGTTTATTGCCCTCCAGGACCCAGTACTTC
CASSLLPSRTQYF
>.|16|TRBJ2-3|TRBV7-9|.
TGTGCCAGCAGGCCACCCGCTTGGACAGACACAGATACGCAGTATTTT
CASRPPAWTDTDTQYF
>.|15|TRBJ2-3|TRBV28|TRBD1
TGTGCCAGCAGTACCTGGACAGGGCTGGCAGATACGCAGTATTTT
CASSTWTGLADTQYF
>few|15|TRBJ2-2|TRBV19|.
TGTGCCAGTACCCTAAGGGAGGTTGGAACCGGGGAGCTGTTTTTT
CASTLREVGTGELFF
>once|12|TRBJ2-7|TRBV7-8|.
TGTGCCAGCAGCCCCAACCCCAGCGAGCAGTACTTC
CASSPNPSEQYF
>.|13|TRBJ1-1|TRBV7-9|.
TGTGCCAGCGGGGACACCGTGAACACTGAAGCTTTCTTT
CASGDTVNTEAFF